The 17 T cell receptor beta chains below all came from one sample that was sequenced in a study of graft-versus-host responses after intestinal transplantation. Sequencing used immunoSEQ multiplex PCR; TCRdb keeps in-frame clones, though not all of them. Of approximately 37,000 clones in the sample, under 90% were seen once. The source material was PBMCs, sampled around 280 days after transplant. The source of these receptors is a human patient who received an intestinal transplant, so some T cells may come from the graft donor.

The DNA of the CDR3 is TGTGCCATCAGTGAGTCACGGCTAGCGGGGTTCTTC. Translation gives CAISESRLAGFF. The rearrangement uses TRBV10-3 and TRBJ2-1, with 8 bases identical to TRBD2. The CDR3 loop spans 12 amino acids. Germline V CDR1 and CDR2: ENHRY, SYGVKD. Trimming removed 0 bases from V and 15 bases from J; junction bases left unmatched: 4.

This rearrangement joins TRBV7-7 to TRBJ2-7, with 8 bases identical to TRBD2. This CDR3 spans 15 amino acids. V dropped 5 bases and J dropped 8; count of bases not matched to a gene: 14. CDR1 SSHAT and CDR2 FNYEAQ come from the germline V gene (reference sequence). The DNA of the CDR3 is TGTGCCAGCAGCCCCTCTTCGGGGGGGCAGGAAAAGCAGTACTTC. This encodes CASSPSSGGQEKQYF.

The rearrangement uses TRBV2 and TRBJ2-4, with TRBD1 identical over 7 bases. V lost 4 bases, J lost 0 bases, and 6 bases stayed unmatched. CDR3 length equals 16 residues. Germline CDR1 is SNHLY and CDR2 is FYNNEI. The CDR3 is CASSVRTGLAKNIQYF. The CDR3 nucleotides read TGTGCCAGCAGTGTGAGGACAGGTCTAGCCAAAAACATTCAGTACTTC.

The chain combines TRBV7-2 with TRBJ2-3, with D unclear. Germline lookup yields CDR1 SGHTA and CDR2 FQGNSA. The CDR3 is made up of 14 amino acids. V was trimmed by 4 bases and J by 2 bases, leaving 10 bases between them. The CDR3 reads CASSSGYYTDTQYF. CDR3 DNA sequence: TGTGCCAGCAGCTCGGGCTACTACACAGATACGCAGTATTTT.

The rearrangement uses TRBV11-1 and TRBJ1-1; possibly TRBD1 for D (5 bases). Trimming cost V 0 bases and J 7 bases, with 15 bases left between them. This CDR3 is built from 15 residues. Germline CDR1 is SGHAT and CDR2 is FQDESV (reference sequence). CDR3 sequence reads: CASSLAGRGPHEAFF. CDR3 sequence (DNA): TGTGCCAGCAGCTTAGCGGGACGGGGACCCCATGAAGCTTTCTTT.

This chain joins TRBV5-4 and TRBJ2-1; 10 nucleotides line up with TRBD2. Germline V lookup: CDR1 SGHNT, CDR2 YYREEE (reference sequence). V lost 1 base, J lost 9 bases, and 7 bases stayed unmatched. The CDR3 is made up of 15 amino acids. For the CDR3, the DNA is TGTGCCAGCAGCTTGAGGAGCGGGGGGGCCACTGAGCAGTTCTTC. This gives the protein CASSLRSGGATEQFF.

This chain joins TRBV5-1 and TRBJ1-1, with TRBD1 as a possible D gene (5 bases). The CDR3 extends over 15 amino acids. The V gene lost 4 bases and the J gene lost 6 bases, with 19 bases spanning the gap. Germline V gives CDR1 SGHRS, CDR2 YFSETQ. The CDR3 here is CASSDLPQGRSEAFF. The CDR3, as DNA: TGCGCCAGCAGCGACCTCCCGCAGGGTCGATCTGAAGCTTTCTTT.

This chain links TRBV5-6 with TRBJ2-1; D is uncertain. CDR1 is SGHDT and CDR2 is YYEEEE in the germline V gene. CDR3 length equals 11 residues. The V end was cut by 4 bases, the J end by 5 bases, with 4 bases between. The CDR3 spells CASSANNEQFF. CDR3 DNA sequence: TGTGCCAGCAGCGCTAACAATGAGCAGTTCTTC.

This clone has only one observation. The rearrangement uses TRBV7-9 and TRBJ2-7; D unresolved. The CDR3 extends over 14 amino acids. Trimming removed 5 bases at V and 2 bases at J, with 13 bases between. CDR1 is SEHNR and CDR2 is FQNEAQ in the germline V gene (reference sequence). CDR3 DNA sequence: TGTGCCAGCAGCCGGGTACTTCACCCCTACGAGCAGTACTTC. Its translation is CASSRVLHPYEQYF.

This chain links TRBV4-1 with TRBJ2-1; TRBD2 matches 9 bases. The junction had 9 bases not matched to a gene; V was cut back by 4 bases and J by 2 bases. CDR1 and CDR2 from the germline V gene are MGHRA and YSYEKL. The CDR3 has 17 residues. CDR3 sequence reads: CASSPTKAGGTYNEQFF. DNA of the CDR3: TGCGCCAGCAGCCCGACTAAAGCGGGGGGTACCTACAATGAGCAGTTCTTC.

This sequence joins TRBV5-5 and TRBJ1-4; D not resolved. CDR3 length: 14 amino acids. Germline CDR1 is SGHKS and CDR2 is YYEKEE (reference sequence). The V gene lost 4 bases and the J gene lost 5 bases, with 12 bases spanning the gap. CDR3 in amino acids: CASSMTRLNEKLFF. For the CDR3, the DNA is TGTGCCAGCAGCATGACAAGACTAAATGAAAAACTGTTTTTT.

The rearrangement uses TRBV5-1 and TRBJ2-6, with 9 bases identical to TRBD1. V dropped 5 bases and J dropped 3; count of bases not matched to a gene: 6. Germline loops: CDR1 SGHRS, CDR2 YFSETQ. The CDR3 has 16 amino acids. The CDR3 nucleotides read TGCGCCAGCAGACCACAGGGGGCGGGTGGGGCCAACGTCCTGACTTTC. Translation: CASRPQGAGGANVLTF.

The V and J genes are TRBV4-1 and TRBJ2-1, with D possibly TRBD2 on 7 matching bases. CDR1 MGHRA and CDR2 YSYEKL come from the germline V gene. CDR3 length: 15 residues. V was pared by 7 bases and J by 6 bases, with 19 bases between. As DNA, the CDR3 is TGCGCCAGCACCCCTGACGGGGGGCGGGTCAATGAGCAGTTCTTC. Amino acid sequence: CASTPDGGRVNEQFF.

CDR3 DNA: TGTGCCAGTAGTTGGGGGTGGGATCAGCCCCAGCATTTT. Protein product: CASSWGWDQPQHF. The rearrangement uses TRBV19 and TRBJ1-5; tentatively, D is TRBD1 (5 bases). The CDR3 length is 13 residues. The ends were cut back, 5 bases at V and 5 bases at J, with 10 bases in the middle. CDR1 is LNHDA, CDR2 SQIVND, per germline (reference sequence). Full variable domain (rest looked up from reference TRBV19 and TRBJ1-5): DGGITQSPKYLFRKEGQNVTLSCEQNLNHDAMYWYRQDPGQGLRLIYYSQIVNDFQKGDIAEGYSVSREKKESFPLTVTSAQKNPTAFYLCASSWGWDQPQHFGDGTRLSIL.

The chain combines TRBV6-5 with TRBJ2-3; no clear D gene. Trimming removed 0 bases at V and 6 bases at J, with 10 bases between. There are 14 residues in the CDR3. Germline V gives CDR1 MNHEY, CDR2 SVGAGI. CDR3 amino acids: CASSYSLPADTQYF. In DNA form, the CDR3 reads TGTGCCAGCAGTTACTCACTCCCGGCCGATACGCAGTATTTT.

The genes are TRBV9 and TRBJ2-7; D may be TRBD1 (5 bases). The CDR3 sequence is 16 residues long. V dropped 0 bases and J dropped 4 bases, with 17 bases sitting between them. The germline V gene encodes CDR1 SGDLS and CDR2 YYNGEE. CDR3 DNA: TGTGCCAGCAGCGTAGTTCCTTCCAGGACACCTTACGAGCAGTACTTC. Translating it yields CASSVVPSRTPYEQYF.

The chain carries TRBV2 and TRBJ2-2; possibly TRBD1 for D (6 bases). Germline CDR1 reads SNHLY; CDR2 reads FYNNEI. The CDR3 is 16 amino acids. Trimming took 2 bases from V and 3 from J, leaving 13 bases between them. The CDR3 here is CASSETSGAYTGELFF. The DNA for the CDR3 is TGTGCCAGCAGTGAAACGTCAGGGGCCTACACCGGGGAGCTGTTTTTT.